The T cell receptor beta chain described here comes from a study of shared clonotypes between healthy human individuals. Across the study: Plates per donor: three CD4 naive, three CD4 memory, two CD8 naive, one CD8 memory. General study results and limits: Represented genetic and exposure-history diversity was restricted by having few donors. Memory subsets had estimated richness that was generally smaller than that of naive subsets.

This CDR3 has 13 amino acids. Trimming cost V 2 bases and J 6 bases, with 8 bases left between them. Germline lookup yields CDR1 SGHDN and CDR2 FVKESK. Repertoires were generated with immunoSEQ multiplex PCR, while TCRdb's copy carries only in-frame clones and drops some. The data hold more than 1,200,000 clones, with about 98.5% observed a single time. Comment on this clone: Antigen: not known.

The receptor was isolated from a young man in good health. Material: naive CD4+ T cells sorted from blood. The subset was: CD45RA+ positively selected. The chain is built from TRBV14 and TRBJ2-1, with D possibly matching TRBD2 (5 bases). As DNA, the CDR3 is TGTGCCAGCAGCCAACGGGGTTTCAATGAGCAGTTCTTC. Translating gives CASSQRGFNEQFF.